The 24 T cell receptor beta chains in this list originate from one sample, sequenced in a study of blood T cell repertoires in COVID-19. Assay used: immunoSEQ multiplex PCR; TCRdb lists only in-frame clones, some missing. The table has 120,000 to 150,000 clones, 75% to 85% seen once; the top ten hold 10% to 15%. The sequenced material came from peripheral blood. The source of these receptors is a man in his 60s with active or convalescent COVID-19.

This clone was observed a few times. This CDR3 is CASSVPGQGAYEQYF. The CDR3 nucleotides are TGTGCCAGCAGCGTGCCGGGACAGGGGGCCTACGAGCAGTACTTC. The V and J genes are TRBV5-4 and TRBJ2-7, with 11 bases fitting TRBD1. Germline V gene sequence: CDR1 SGHNT, CDR2 YYREEE (reference sequence). CDR3 length: 15 residues. V shed 4 bases and J 2 bases; nucleotides not matched to a gene: 5.

The CDR3 protein is CATKRTVNTGELFF. The CDR3 nucleotides are TGTGCCACGAAGCGGACAGTAAACACCGGGGAGCTGTTTTTT. The genes are TRBV28 and TRBJ2-2; D might be TRBD1 (6 bases). CDR1 is MDHEN and CDR2 is SYDVKM in the germline V gene. The CDR3 is 14 residues long. Trimming took off 10 bases at V and 2 bases at J, with 14 bases between the two ends.

V gene TRBV15 combines with J gene TRBJ2-7; 9 bases fit TRBD2. Per germline, CDR1 LNHNV and CDR2 YYDKDF (reference sequence). The ends lost 3 bases at V and 3 bases at J; junction bases unmatched: 3. The CDR3 is 14 amino acids. This chain's CDR3 is CATSRSTSGYEQYF. The CDR3 DNA sequence: TGTGCCACCAGCAGGTCGACTAGCGGCTACGAGCAGTACTTC.

The table lists this clone with a few counts. V is TRBV7-9 and J is TRBJ2-1, with D maybe TRBD1 (6 bases). Between the trimmed V and J ends, which lost 3 bases and 8 bases, there was a span of 11 bases. The CDR3 consists of 13 residues. CDR1 is SEHNR and CDR2 is FQNEAQ in the germline V gene (reference sequence). The CDR3 DNA sequence: TGTGCCAGCAGCTTGGCAGGGGATCATGAGCAGTTCTTC. This translates into CASSLAGDHEQFF.

This rearrangement joins TRBV24-1 to TRBJ1-2, with D possibly TRBD1 on 5 matching bases. The CDR3 sequence is 14 residues long. The germline CDR1 and CDR2 sequences are KGHDR and SFDVKD. Trimming left V 2 bases short and J 4 bases short, with 10 bases between. Here the CDR3 DNA reads TGTGCCACCAGTGATTACGGACATAGCTATGGCTACACCTTC. Its translation is CATSDYGHSYGYTF.

The chain links TRBV7-2 to TRBJ2-1; D may be TRBD2 (5 bases). Germline V lookup: CDR1 SGHTA, CDR2 FQGNSA. V was trimmed by 7 bases and J by 8 bases, leaving 12 bases between them. CDR3 length: 12 residues. The CDR3 nucleotides read TGTGCCAGCAAGCGGACGGGTCATGAGCAGTTCTTC. This encodes CASKRTGHEQFF.

The V and J genes are TRBV29-1 and TRBJ2-3; 8 positions match TRBD2. Germline V gives CDR1 SQVTM, CDR2 ANQGSEA. The V and J ends lost 7 bases and 2 bases, in that order; junction bases with no gene match: 14. CDR3 length: 16 amino acids. Here the CDR3 reads CSAPGLGGRNTDTQYF. The CDR3, as DNA: TGCAGCGCCCCGGGACTAGGGGGGAGAAACACAGATACGCAGTATTTT.

The chain has TRBV12-2 and TRBJ1-1. TRBV12-2 is listed as a pseudogene. The CDR3 spans 14 residues. The CDR3, as DNA: TGTGCAAGTCGCTCTAGAACGCAGAACACTGAAGCTTTCTTT. As protein: CASRSRTQNTEAFF.

V gene TRBV2 combines with J gene TRBJ2-2; 9 bases are a match to TRBD1. From germline, CDR1 is SNHLY and CDR2 FYNNEI. This CDR3 contains 15 residues. After removal of 1 base from V and 7 bases from J, the junction contained 4 bases not matched to a gene. This chain's CDR3 is CASSEVTGGIGELFF. The CDR3 DNA is TGTGCCAGCAGTGAAGTGACAGGGGGTATCGGGGAGCTGTTTTTT.

The chain has TRBV29-1 and TRBJ2-3; the match to TRBD2 covers 16 bases. The germline V gene encodes CDR1 SQVTM and CDR2 ANQGSEA. With V trimmed by 8 bases and J by 6 bases, 17 bases remained unmatched. The CDR3 length is 18 residues. The CDR3 protein is CSLLGQGTSGRDSDTQYF. The DNA for the CDR3 is TGCAGCCTGTTGGGGCAGGGGACTAGCGGGAGGGATTCGGATACGCAGTATTTT.

The J gene is TRBJ1-2, the V gene TRBV5-8; D not certain. V was trimmed by 0 bases and J by 0 bases, leaving 3 bases between them. Germline V lookup: CDR1 SGHTS, CDR2 YDEGEE. The CDR3 covers 13 residues. The CDR3 region is CASSLAANYGYTF. The DNA for the CDR3 is TGTGCCAGCAGCTTGGCAGCTAACTATGGCTACACCTTC. Based on the CDR3 plus reference TRBV5-8 and TRBJ1-2, the full variable domain is EAGVTQSPTHLIKTRGQQATLRCSPISGHTSVYWYQQALGLGLQFLLWYDEGEERNRGNFPPRFSGRQFPNYSSELNVNALELEDSALYLCASSLAANYGYTFGSGTRLTVV.

The V call is TRBV7-9, the J call TRBJ2-5; 10 bases line up with TRBD2. The CDR3 loop spans 14 amino acids. V lost 1 base and J lost 4; bases outside the gene matches: 0. Germline-derived CDR1 and CDR2 are SEHNR and FQNEAQ (reference sequence). The CDR3 bases are TGTGCCAGCAGCTTAGTAGCGGGAGGAGAGACCCAGTACTTC. Amino acid sequence: CASSLVAGGETQYF.

The chain uses TRBV7-3 and TRBJ2-1, with 9 positions matching TRBD2. The V segment lost 2 bases and the J segment 8 bases; nucleotides outside the gene matches: 7. Per germline, CDR1 SGHTA and CDR2 FQGTGA. The CDR3 covers 15 residues. The CDR3 nucleotides read TGTGCCAGCAGCTTAGGGGCTAGCGGGAAGTATGAGCAGTTCTTC. It yields the protein CASSLGASGKYEQFF. The full variable domain, its missing parts supplied by reference TRBV7-3 and TRBJ2-1, is GAGVSQTPSNKVTEKGKYVELRCDPISGHTALYWYRQSLGQGPEFLIYFQGTGAADDSGLPNDRFFAVRPEGSVSTLKIQRTERGDSAVYLCASSLGASGKYEQFFGPGTRLTVL.

This chain links TRBV5-1 with TRBJ2-5; D possibly corresponds to TRBD1 (5 bases). The CDR3 loop spans 14 amino acids. Germline CDR1 reads SGHRS; CDR2 reads YFSETQ. V was cut by 3 bases and J by 5 bases, with 14 bases left in between. CDR3 in amino acids: CASSSWMGRETQYF. The CDR3, as DNA: TGCGCCAGCAGCTCCTGGATGGGGCGCGAGACCCAGTACTTC.

The rearrangement links TRBV5-4 to TRBJ2-7; TRBD2 matches at 12 bases. Per germline, CDR1 SGHNT and CDR2 YYREEE (reference sequence). Germline trimming cut 4 bases from V and 2 bases from J; bases unmatched to any gene: 10. CDR3 length equals 17 residues. In DNA, the CDR3 is TGTGCCAGCAGCCCGGGGGGACTAGCGGGTTTCCCCTACGAGCAGTACTTC. This codes for CASSPGGLAGFPYEQYF.

V and J are TRBV9 and TRBJ2-5; 8 bases map to TRBD1. V dropped 0 bases and J dropped 5; count of bases not matched to a gene: 12. This CDR3 is built from 17 residues. Germline loops: CDR1 SGDLS, CDR2 YYNGEE. The CDR3 DNA reads as TGTGCCAGCAGCGTAGCTTTGGCGAAGGACAGGGAGGAGACCCAGTACTTC. Translated, it gives CASSVALAKDREETQYF.

This chain links TRBV11-3 with TRBJ2-7, with 11 bases fitting TRBD1. Germline CDR1 is SGHNT and CDR2 is YENEEA. The CDR3 covers 16 residues. Trimming at V came to 1 base and at J to 0 bases, leaving 2 bases not matched to a gene. The CDR3 spells CASSLGGQGGSYEQYF. The CDR3 region has the DNA TGTGCCAGCAGCTTAGGGGGACAGGGGGGCTCCTACGAGCAGTACTTC.

The CDR3 region is CASSSPGRQYNEQFF. The CDR3 DNA reads TGTGCCAGCAGTTCTCCTGGGAGACAATACAATGAGCAGTTCTTC. The V gene is TRBV28, the J gene TRBJ2-1; the D gene is possibly TRBD2 (5 bases). Per the germline V gene, CDR1 is MDHEN and CDR2 is SYDVKM. CDR3 length: 15 residues. Deletions cut 4 bases from V and 4 bases from J, with 14 bases between.

This chain connects TRBV13 to TRBJ2-7; 9 bases map to TRBD1. Germline V gives CDR1 PRHDT, CDR2 FYEKMQ (reference sequence). The CDR3 totals 16 residues. Germline trimming cut 5 bases from V and 0 bases from J; bases unmatched to any gene: 8. CDR3 nucleotide sequence: TGTGCCAGCAGCGCACAGGGGGCTCTCCTCTCCTACGAGCAGTACTTC. Its translation is CASSAQGALLSYEQYF.

The chain combines TRBV2 with TRBJ1-2; 11 bases are a match to TRBD1. The CDR3 runs to 13 residues. The V segment lost 8 bases and the J segment 11 bases; nucleotides outside the gene matches: 10. Germline V gene lookup returns CDR1 SNHLY and CDR2 FYNNEI. The CDR3 reads CASGMSRDRGYTF. CDR3 coding DNA: TGTGCCAGCGGAATGTCTCGGGACAGGGGGTACACCTTC.

The V call is TRBV13, the J call TRBJ2-5, with TRBD1 identical over 11 bases. J lost 2 bases, V lost 5 bases, and 4 bases had no gene match. The CDR3 spans 15 residues. Germline loops: CDR1 PRHDT, CDR2 FYEKMQ (reference sequence). The CDR3 DNA follows: TGTGCCAGCAGCCCGGGACAGGGGGGACAAGAGACCCAGTACTTC. Amino acid sequence: CASSPGQGGQETQYF.

The rearrangement uses TRBV5-5 and TRBJ1-5; D perhaps matches TRBD1 (6 bases). CDR1 and CDR2 from the germline V gene are SGHKS and YYEKEE (reference sequence). The length of the CDR3 is 14 residues. The V and J ends lost 3 bases and 6 bases respectively, with 13 bases between them. As DNA, the CDR3 is TGTGCCAGCAGCTACGACAGGAGAAGTCAGCCCCAGCATTTT. Translated, it gives CASSYDRRSQPQHF.

V usage is TRBV5-4 and J usage is TRBJ2-5; 7 nucleotides align to TRBD2. There are 15 residues in the CDR3. Germline V gene lookup returns CDR1 SGHNT and CDR2 YYREEE (reference sequence). Trimming at V came to 3 bases and at J to 5 bases, leaving 10 bases not matched to a gene. CDR3 region: CASSSRTSYEETQYF. In DNA, the CDR3 is TGTGCCAGCAGCTCGAGGACTAGTTACGAGGAGACCCAGTACTTC.

This chain uses TRBV9 with TRBJ2-5; 7 nucleotides line up with TRBD2. The CDR3 runs 13 residues. Germline CDR1 and CDR2: SGDLS and YYNGEE. V dropped 3 bases and J dropped 5; count of bases not matched to a gene: 4. The CDR3 DNA sequence: TGTGCCAGCAGCGGGACCGGGGGGGAGACCCAGTACTTC. Its protein is CASSGTGGETQYF.